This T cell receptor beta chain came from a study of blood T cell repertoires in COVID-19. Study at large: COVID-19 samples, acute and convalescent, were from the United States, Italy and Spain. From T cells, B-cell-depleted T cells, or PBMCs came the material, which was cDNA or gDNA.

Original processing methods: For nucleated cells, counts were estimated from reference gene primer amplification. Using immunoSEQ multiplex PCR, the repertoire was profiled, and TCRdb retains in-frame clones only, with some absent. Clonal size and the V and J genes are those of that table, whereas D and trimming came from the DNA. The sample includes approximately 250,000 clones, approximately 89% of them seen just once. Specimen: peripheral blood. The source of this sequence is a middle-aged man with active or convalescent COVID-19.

CDR3 amino acids: CASSLETGDEQYF. CDR3 sequence (DNA): TGTGCCAGCAGCTTAGAGACAGGGGACGAGCAGTACTTC. J is TRBJ2-7 and V is TRBV7-9; 8 bases map to TRBD1. The CDR3 consists of 13 residues. CDR1 SEHNR and CDR2 FQNEAQ come from the germline V gene (reference sequence). The V gene end was trimmed by 1 base and the J gene end by 5 bases; junction bases not matched to a gene: 1.